This T cell receptor (beta chain) was profiled in a study of cytomegalovirus exposure and HLA in healthy donors. The PCR made use of 60 Vbeta and 13 Jbeta primers. Method: immunoSEQ multiplex PCR; TCRdb's copy keeps in-frame clones and lacks some. In the table there are some 130,000 clones, around 10% of which are singletons. This clone was detected only a few times. Its matching antigen is unknown. Study results and limitations: Across donors, sequencing depth was assumed by presence/absence analyses to be roughly uniform. CMV serostatus was the only immune exposure information that was available. Common viral pathogens (according to a later analysis) appeared linked to several of the most significant clusters. Later, TCR association rates were found to vary by HLA locus, highest for DRB1 and lowest for HLA-C.

J gave up 3 bases and V 6 bases, and 8 bases lay outside the gene matches. Looked up from germline, CDR1 is SGHRS and CDR2 is YFSETQ. CDR3 length equals 14 residues. The receptor comes from a woman in her thirties or forties in good health and CMV-seropositive. The chain recombines TRBV5-1 with TRBJ2-5, with 7 nucleotides matching TRBD1. Sequenced material: PBMCs. The DNA of the CDR3 is TGCGCCAGCAACCCGACAGGGTCAGAAGAGACCCAGTACTTC. This gives the protein CASNPTGSEETQYF.